Listed below are T cell receptor beta chains from one sample, sequenced in a study of graft-versus-host responses after intestinal transplantation. Their antigens are not known. Assay used: immunoSEQ multiplex PCR; TCRdb lists only in-frame clones, some missing. The table has about 130,000 clones, around 90% seen once. Material: unstimulated CD4+ T cells sorted from spleen or lymph node cells, obtained before intestinal transplant. The receptor source for this set is a human donor who received an intestinal transplant. Both conserved end residues are part of each CDR3. The D gene is left open where the match is weak. Clone size is given for some rows only: seen once, a few or many times, or a class if the clone is expanded.

j_gene: TRBJ2-1; v_gene: TRBV27; d_gene: TRBD1; abundance: -; len: 17; CDR3aa: CASSLVQGPIRYNEQFF; CDR3nt: TGTGCCAGCAGTTTGGTACAGGGGCCCATCCGATACAATGAGCAGTTCTTC
j_gene: TRBJ2-7; v_gene: TRBV4-2; d_gene: -; abundance: -; len: 15; CDR3aa: CASSQTGTAGGAQYF; CDR3nt: TGTGCCAGCAGCCAAACCGGGACAGCCGGGGGAGCGCAGTACTTC
j_gene: TRBJ1-2; v_gene: TRBV4-3; d_gene: -; abundance: -; len: 14; CDR3aa: CASSHPDRPYGYTF; CDR3nt: TGCGCCAGCAGCCATCCGGACAGACCCTATGGCTACACCTTC
j_gene: TRBJ2-7; v_gene: TRBV7-2; d_gene: TRBD2; abundance: -; len: 15; CDR3aa: CASSVRTSGRGEQYF; CDR3nt: TGTGCCAGCAGCGTAAGGACTAGCGGGAGGGGCGAGCAGTACTTC
j_gene: TRBJ2-2; v_gene: TRBV10-3; d_gene: -; abundance: -; len: 13; CDR3aa: CAISRSPTGELFF; CDR3nt: TGTGCCATCAGTAGGTCCCCCACCGGGGAGCTGTTTTTT
j_gene: TRBJ2-1; v_gene: TRBV7-2; d_gene: TRBD1; abundance: -; len: 15; CDR3aa: CAGSRGQGASNEQFF; CDR3nt: TGTGCCGGCAGCAGAGGACAGGGGGCGAGCAATGAGCAGTTCTTC
j_gene: TRBJ2-1; v_gene: TRBV19; d_gene: TRBD2; abundance: -; len: 15; CDR3aa: CASSIAQRGGNEQFF; CDR3nt: TGTGCCAGTAGTATAGCCCAGCGGGGGGGGAATGAGCAGTTCTTC
j_gene: TRBJ2-3; v_gene: TRBV9; d_gene: TRBD2; abundance: -; len: 13; CDR3aa: CASSGPLADTQYF; CDR3nt: TGTGCCAGCAGCGGGCCACTAGCGGATACGCAGTATTTT
j_gene: TRBJ2-7; v_gene: TRBV5-6; d_gene: -; abundance: -; len: 15; CDR3aa: CASSLRDTPIDEQYF; CDR3nt: TGTGCCAGCAGCTTGCGGGACACCCCTATCGACGAGCAGTACTTC
j_gene: TRBJ1-1; v_gene: TRBV7-3; d_gene: -; abundance: -; len: 15; CDR3aa: CASSTGQKGGTEAFF; CDR3nt: TGTGCCAGCAGCACCGGTCAAAAGGGTGGCACTGAAGCTTTCTTT
j_gene: TRBJ2-1; v_gene: TRBV7-2; d_gene: TRBD1; abundance: -; len: 16; CDR3aa: CASSLAGTGNYNEQFF; CDR3nt: TGTGCCAGCAGCTTAGCCGGGACAGGGAACTACAATGAGCAGTTCTTC
j_gene: TRBJ1-5; v_gene: TRBV28; d_gene: TRBD1; abundance: -; len: 13; CDR3aa: CASKLQGSSPQHF; CDR3nt: TGTGCCAGCAAACTACAGGGGTCCTCGCCCCAGCATTTT
j_gene: TRBJ2-3; v_gene: TRBV9; d_gene: -; abundance: -; len: 12; CDR3aa: CASSAVGDTQYF; CDR3nt: TGTGCCAGCAGCGCAGTCGGAGATACGCAGTATTTT
j_gene: TRBJ1-3; v_gene: TRBV5-1; d_gene: -; abundance: -; len: 16; CDR3aa: CASSRGGSESGNTIYF; CDR3nt: TGCGCCAGCAGCCGCGGGGGCAGCGAGTCTGGAAACACCATATATTTT
j_gene: TRBJ2-7; v_gene: TRBV2; d_gene: TRBD2; abundance: -; len: 16; CDR3aa: CASTREGLAGGNEQYF; CDR3nt: TGTGCCAGCACCCGAGAGGGACTAGCGGGAGGTAACGAGCAGTACTTC
j_gene: TRBJ2-7; v_gene: TRBV19; d_gene: -; abundance: -; len: 12; CDR3aa: CASRNQGYEQYF; CDR3nt: TGTGCCAGTAGGAACCAGGGATACGAGCAGTACTTC
j_gene: TRBJ2-3; v_gene: TRBV4-3; d_gene: -; abundance: -; len: 14; CDR3aa: CASSQDRRVSTQYF; CDR3nt: TGCGCCAGCAGCCAAGACCGTAGGGTGTCTACGCAGTATTTT
j_gene: TRBJ2-5; v_gene: TRBV27; d_gene: TRBD2; abundance: -; len: 15; CDR3aa: CASSMGTSGQETQYF; CDR3nt: TGTGCCAGCAGTATGGGGACTAGCGGACAAGAGACCCAGTACTTC
j_gene: TRBJ2-5; v_gene: TRBV11-2; d_gene: TRBD2; abundance: once; len: 16; CDR3aa: CASSFGTSGNQETQYF; CDR3nt: TGTGCCAGCAGCTTTGGGACTAGCGGGAACCAAGAGACCCAGTACTTC
j_gene: TRBJ1-5; v_gene: TRBV28; d_gene: -; abundance: -; len: 16; CDR3aa: CASSLETVVLNQPQHF; CDR3nt: TGTGCCAGCAGTCTAGAAACAGTGGTACTCAATCAGCCCCAGCATTTT
j_gene: TRBJ2-1; v_gene: TRBV4-3; d_gene: TRBD2; abundance: -; len: 16; CDR3aa: CASSQEPSGRAGEQFF; CDR3nt: TGCGCCAGCAGCCAAGAGCCTAGCGGGAGGGCCGGAGAGCAGTTCTTC
j_gene: TRBJ1-3; v_gene: TRBV7-6; d_gene: -; abundance: few; len: 15; CDR3aa: CASSLGDTSGNTIYF; CDR3nt: TGTGCCAGCAGCTTAGGGGACACCTCTGGAAACACCATATATTTT
j_gene: TRBJ2-7; v_gene: TRBV5-4; d_gene: -; abundance: -; len: 14; CDR3aa: CASSLGTPPYEQYF; CDR3nt: TGTGCCAGCAGCTTAGGGACTCCTCCGTACGAGCAGTACTTC
j_gene: TRBJ2-5; v_gene: TRBV5-1; d_gene: -; abundance: -; len: 16; CDR3aa: CASSLLTTAPEETQYF; CDR3nt: TGCGCCAGCAGCCTGTTAACCACCGCTCCCGAAGAGACCCAGTACTTC
j_gene: TRBJ2-2; v_gene: TRBV6-1; d_gene: -; abundance: few; len: 14; CDR3aa: CASSKSRASGELFF; CDR3nt: TGTGCCAGCAGTAAAAGCAGGGCGTCCGGGGAGCTGTTTTTT
j_gene: TRBJ2-1; v_gene: TRBV7-9; d_gene: TRBD1; abundance: -; len: 15; CDR3aa: CASSLEGGGMREQFF; CDR3nt: TGTGCCAGCAGCTTAGAAGGGGGCGGTATGCGGGAGCAGTTCTTC
j_gene: TRBJ2-3; v_gene: TRBV7-2; d_gene: TRBD2; abundance: -; len: 16; CDR3aa: CASSLGAGWGTNTQYF; CDR3nt: TGTGCCAGCAGCTTAGGAGCGGGATGGGGCACAAATACGCAGTATTTT
j_gene: TRBJ1-2; v_gene: TRBV7-2; d_gene: -; abundance: -; len: 13; CDR3aa: CASSWRDVYGYTF; CDR3nt: TGTGCCAGCAGCTGGCGGGATGTATACGGCTACACCTTC
j_gene: TRBJ1-1; v_gene: TRBV18; d_gene: -; abundance: -; len: 14; CDR3aa: CASSPMQGATEAFF; CDR3nt: TGTGCCAGCTCACCGATGCAGGGAGCAACTGAAGCTTTCTTT